Here is one T cell receptor (beta chain) with its context. In the original workflow: Reference gene primer amplification yielded estimated nucleated cell counts. Here immunoSEQ multiplex PCR was the method, and the copy in TCRdb shows in-frame clones only, minus some. V, J and clone size are those of that table, while D and trimming were read from the DNA. The sample contains roughly 200,000 clones, around 85% of which appear only once. This entry comes from a study of blood T cell repertoires in COVID-19. Study details: Samples came from the United States, Italy and Spain, spanning acute and convalescent COVID-19. The analysed material was cDNA or gDNA that came from T cells, B-cell-depleted T cells, or PBMCs.

The CDR3 runs 12 residues. Trimming removed 2 bases at V and 4 bases at J, with 4 bases between. The germline gives CDR1 SGHDT, CDR2 YYEEEE. Seattle's enrolled individuals joined amid active infection and were then monitored longitudinally. The rearrangement links TRBV5-6 to TRBJ1-5; D is undetermined. This clonotype was obtained from a person between 70 and 80 years old with COVID-19, enrolled during active disease. The specimen was peripheral blood. This CDR3 is CASSFGNQPQHF. The CDR3 region has the DNA TGTGCCAGCAGCTTCGGGAATCAGCCCCAGCATTTT.